Listed here are 27 T cell receptor beta chains from one sample, sequenced in a study of shared clonotypes between healthy human individuals. TCRdb keeps only in-frame clones here, not all; method: immunoSEQ multiplex PCR. The repertoire holds around 530,000 clones, with roughly 72% as singletons. Specimen: PBMCs. These receptors all stem from a woman in her forties in good health. Some clones in this sample may be carry-over from other donors' samples.

As for this clone: At one boundary the junction diverges from the germline segment, which might be a read error. This chain connects TRBV4-2 to TRBJ2-3; D unclear. Germline V gene data show CDR1 as LGHNA and CDR2 as YNFKEQ. The CDR3 contains 16 residues. CDR3 DNA sequence: TGTACCAGCAGCCAAGATCTCCTAGTGCCGTTGGATACGCAGTATTTT. This translates into CTSSQDLLVPLDTQYF.

The rearrangement joins TRBV30 to TRBJ2-7, with a tentative D call TRBD2 (5 bases). Per germline, CDR1 GTSNPN and CDR2 SVGIG (reference sequence). The CDR3 is 16 residues long. Trimming removed 3 bases from V and 2 bases from J, with 20 bases in between. The CDR3 region has the DNA TGTGCCTGGAGCGGCTATCTGGGCCCCGGGGCCTACGAGCAGTACTTC. It specifies CAWSGYLGPGAYEQYF.

The chain links TRBV6-1 to TRBJ1-4, with a weak D call TRBD1 (6 bases). The CDR3 spans 15 residues. Per germline, CDR1 MNHNS and CDR2 SASEGT. CDR3 region: CAEGSGERGNEKLFF. The CDR3 nucleotides are TGTGCAGAAGGTTCCGGGGAGAGGGGGAATGAAAAACTGTTTTTT.

This clone was recorded many times. The chain carries TRBV7-2 and TRBJ2-7; D is ambiguous. V lost 0 bases and J 4 bases, leaving 16 bases between the germline ends. The germline V gene encodes CDR1 SGHTA and CDR2 FQGNSA. The CDR3 extends over 16 amino acids. CDR3 nucleotide sequence: TGTGCCAGCAGCTTAGCTCGGAACGTGAACAAGTACGAGCAGTACTTC. Protein product: CASSLARNVNKYEQYF. The complete variable domain, with remaining parts taken from reference TRBV7-2 and TRBJ2-7, reads GAGVSQSPSNKVTEKGKDVELRCDPISGHTALYWYRQSLGQGLEFLIYFQGNSAPDKSGLPSDRFSAERTGGSVSTLTIQRTQQEDSAVYLCASSLARNVNKYEQYFGPGTRLTVT.

This clone has just one count. The chain couples TRBV20-1 to TRBJ1-1, with D hard to call. Trimming removed 5 bases at V and 3 bases at J, with 7 bases between. CDR3 size: 11 residues. Germline values: CDR1 DFQATT, CDR2 SNEGSKA (reference sequence). The CDR3 spells CSARRDTEAFF. The CDR3 DNA reads TGCAGTGCTCGGAGGGACACTGAAGCTTTCTTT.

The chain combines TRBV6-1 with TRBJ1-3, with D possibly TRBD1 on 5 matching bases. The germline CDR1 and CDR2 sequences are MNHNS and SASEGT. V dropped 2 bases and J dropped 0 bases, with 11 bases sitting between them. This CDR3 has 16 amino acids. The DNA of the CDR3 is TGTGCCAGCAGTGAACTGCGCGGGGGCTCTGGAAACACCATATATTTT. As protein: CASSELRGGSGNTIYF.

The chain couples TRBV30 to TRBJ2-5, with no clear D. The length of the CDR3 is 17 residues. Looked up from germline, CDR1 is GTSNPN and CDR2 is SVGIG (reference sequence). Trimming took 0 bases from V and 1 from J, leaving 18 bases between them. This CDR3 reads CAWSVSGSWSFQETQYF. The CDR3 DNA reads TGTGCCTGGAGTGTTTCGGGCTCTTGGTCCTTCCAAGAGACCCAGTACTTC.

This clone was seen a few times. This chain joins TRBV2 and TRBJ1-4, with D perhaps TRBD1 (6 bases). CDR1 SNHLY and CDR2 FYNNEI come from the germline V gene. Trimming left V 7 bases short and J 6 bases short, with 15 bases between. There are 14 residues in the CDR3. The CDR3 loop reads CASIQGGLDEKLFF. CDR3 coding DNA: TGTGCCAGCATACAGGGAGGGTTGGATGAAAAACTGTTTTTT.

This chain links TRBV27 with TRBJ2-3; no reliable D call. The CDR3 covers 15 residues. Germline lookup yields CDR1 MNHEY and CDR2 SMNVEV (reference sequence). V dropped 0 bases and J dropped 2 bases, with 9 bases sitting between them. The CDR3 nucleotides are TGTGCCAGCAGTTTATCGCTAGGTTTCACAGATACGCAGTATTTT. It encodes CASSLSLGFTDTQYF.

The V call is TRBV7-9, the J call TRBJ2-1; no firm D call. The V and J ends lost 5 bases and 5 bases respectively, with 16 bases between them. Looked up from germline, CDR1 is SEHNR and CDR2 is FQNEAQ (reference sequence). This CDR3 region has 15 residues. The CDR3 protein is CASSQEETAHNEQFF. The CDR3, as DNA: TGTGCCAGCAGCCAAGAAGAGACGGCGCACAATGAGCAGTTCTTC.

As for this clone: This clone may be a read error of a much larger clone one base away. The V gene is TRBV7-2, the J gene TRBJ1-5, with no clear D. The germline V and J ends were trimmed by 2 bases and 2 bases, with 4 bases remaining between them. CDR1 and CDR2 (germline): SGHTA, FQGNSA. CDR3 length: 13 amino acids. The CDR3 DNA follows: TGTGCCAGCAGCTTATATGGCAATCAGCCCCAGCATTTT. It encodes CASSLYGNQPQHF.

The chain uses TRBV9 and TRBJ2-6, with D perhaps matching TRBD1 (6 bases). Germline CDR1 SGDLS, CDR2 YYNGEE. The V gene lost 6 bases and the J gene lost 2 bases, with 12 bases spanning the gap. The CDR3 loop spans 15 amino acids. The CDR3 loop is CASTTGSTGANVLTF. The CDR3 DNA sequence: TGTGCCAGCACTACAGGGTCTACTGGGGCCAACGTCCTGACTTTC.

On this clone: Here the CDR3 omits its conserved ending phenylalanine or tryptophan, so a read error is the likely source. It is unclear where the CDR3 begins or ends on the DNA, so no DNA is shown, and the CDR3 is as TCRdb lists it. This chain joins TRBV27 and TRBJ1-1; TRBD1, as called in the table, went unchecked against the DNA. Germline loops: CDR1 MNHEY, CDR2 SMNVEV (reference sequence). The CDR3 is 14 residues long, counting both termini. CDR3: CASRARGWNTEAFV.

This chain links TRBV19 with TRBJ2-1; TRBD1 aligns across 7 bases. The CDR3 contains 18 residues. Germline V gene sequence: CDR1 LNHDA, CDR2 SQIVND (reference sequence). The trim removed 3 bases at V and 7 bases at J, leaving 18 bases unmatched. CDR3 region: CASSMSSYRQGGYNEQFF. The CDR3 DNA reads TGTGCCAGTAGTATGTCGTCTTATCGACAGGGCGGGTATAATGAGCAGTTCTTC. Drawing the rest from reference TRBV19 and TRBJ2-1, the complete variable domain is DGGITQSPKYLFRKEGQNVTLSCEQNLNHDAMYWYRQDPGQGLRLIYYSQIVNDFQKGDIAEGYSVSREKKESFPLTVTSAQKNPTAFYLCASSMSSYRQGGYNEQFFGPGTRLTVL.

The chain couples TRBV6-1 to TRBJ2-7; TRBD2 matches 9 bases. In germline, CDR1 is MNHNS, CDR2 SASEGT. The trim removed 2 bases at V and 5 bases at J, leaving 10 bases unmatched. The CDR3 length is 16 residues. The CDR3 spells CASSESIAGVGNEQYF. The CDR3 nucleotides are TGTGCCAGCAGTGAATCCATAGCGGGAGTCGGGAACGAGCAGTACTTC.

V is TRBV12-5 and J is TRBJ2-1; 11 bases agree with TRBD2. Unmatched junction bases numbered 0, after V lost 4 bases and J lost 7 bases. CDR1 and CDR2 from the germline V gene are LGHNT and FRNRAP. The CDR3 is 13 amino acids. The CDR3 region has the DNA TGTGCTAGTGGTTCTAGCGGGGGGAATGAGCAGTTCTTC. As protein: CASGSSGGNEQFF.

In this sample, this clone turned up a few times. V gene TRBV27 combines with J gene TRBJ2-1, with 8 bases that match TRBD2. V trimming: 6 bases; J trimming: 4 bases; junction bases outside the gene matches: 11. Germline CDR1 is MNHEY and CDR2 is SMNVEV (reference sequence). CDR3 length equals 16 residues. CDR3 sequence (DNA): TGTGCCAGCAGCCCTCTGACGGGAGGGGGATACAATGAGCAGTTCTTC. Translation: CASSPLTGGGYNEQFF.

The CDR3 bases are TGTGCCAGCTCACCACAACTAGCGACTATAGCCAAAAACATTCAGTACTTC. Its translation: CASSPQLATIAKNIQYF. The J gene is TRBJ2-4, the V gene TRBV18; TRBD2 aligns across 7 bases. This CDR3 is built from 17 residues. In germline, CDR1 is KGHSH, CDR2 LQKENI. The J segment lost 0 bases and the V segment lost 1 base, leaving 6 bases of the junction unmatched.

This clone showed up just once. The chain joins TRBV29-1 to TRBJ2-3; 9 bases are shared with TRBD2. The CDR3 consists of 13 residues. V was clipped by 4 bases and J by 5 bases; unmatched bases: 4. CDR1 and CDR2 (germline): SQVTM, ANQGSEA. This CDR3 reads CSVGLTSGDTQYF. The CDR3 DNA reads TGCAGCGTTGGGTTGACTAGCGGAGATACGCAGTATTTT.

The J gene is TRBJ1-1, the V gene TRBV28; 8 bases fit TRBD1. Germline V lookup: CDR1 MDHEN, CDR2 SYDVKM. The junction had 9 bases not matched to a gene; V was cut back by 1 base and J by 8 bases. The CDR3 has 15 amino acids. In DNA, the CDR3 is TGTGCCAGCAGTTTATCACGGACAGGGCTTACGGAAGCTTTCTTT. Amino acids: CASSLSRTGLTEAFF.

The rearrangement uses TRBV1 and TRBJ2-7; the D segment call TRBD2 is taken from the table without a DNA check. TRBV1 is noted as a pseudogene. The CDR3 sequence is 15 residues long. This CDR3 is CTSSQMTRDPYEQYF. DNA for the CDR3: TGCACCAGCAGCCAAATGACGCGGGACCCCTACGAGCAGTACTTC.

This clone was counted only a few times. A clone one base away is much larger, so this may be a read error. The V and J genes are TRBV27 and TRBJ1-1, with D uncertain. The CDR3 is 12 residues long. Germline-derived CDR1 and CDR2 are MNHEY and SMNVEV (reference sequence). V gave up 5 bases and J gave up 1 base, with 5 bases separating them. CDR3 bases: TGTGCCAGCAGTCACGGGAACACTGAAGCTTTCTTT. Amino acid sequence: CASSHGNTEAFF.

This sequence joins TRBV27 and TRBJ1-4, with D unresolved. The CDR3 covers 12 residues. Between the trimmed V and J ends, which lost 3 bases and 11 bases, there was a span of 10 bases. Germline assignment: CDR1 MNHEY and CDR2 SMNVEV (reference sequence). The CDR3 here is CASSFSRGKLFF. The CDR3 DNA reads as TGTGCCAGCAGTTTTTCTCGGGGTAAACTGTTTTTT.

The J gene is TRBJ2-3, the V gene TRBV4-2; 9 bases agree with TRBD2. The junction had 5 bases not matched to a gene; V was cut back by 5 bases and J by 2 bases. CDR1 LGHNA and CDR2 YNFKEQ come from the germline V gene. The length of the CDR3 is 15 residues. In DNA form, the CDR3 reads TGTGCCAGCAGCTCCCTAGCGGGATTCACAGATACGCAGTATTTT. Its protein is CASSSLAGFTDTQYF.

This chain connects TRBV2 to TRBJ1-4, with D unresolved. Germline values: CDR1 SNHLY, CDR2 FYNNEI. The ends were cut back, 6 bases at V and 0 bases at J, with 8 bases in the middle. CDR3 length: 14 residues. CDR3 residues: CASRVQTTNEKLFF. In DNA, the CDR3 is TGTGCCAGCAGGGTACAGACAACTAATGAAAAACTGTTTTTT.

Points on this clone: This likely reflects a read error, since a far larger clone is one base away. The same CDR3 arises from other DNA sequences in this sample as well. This sequence joins TRBV9 and TRBJ1-3; D uncertain. The CDR3 consists of 14 residues. The germline CDR1 and CDR2 sequences are SGDLS and YYNGEE. CDR3 DNA sequence: TGTGCCAGCAGCCTCACTTTTGCTGGGAACACCATATATTTT. This encodes CASSLTFAGNTIYF.

A word on this clone: At one of its ends the junction is not consistent with the germline gene, which may arise from a read error. V usage is TRBV27 and J usage is TRBJ1-3; tentatively, D is TRBD1 (6 bases). CDR1 and CDR2 (germline): MNHEY, SMNVEV (reference sequence). The CDR3 covers 15 residues. The CDR3 DNA reads TGTGCCAGCAGTTCAATGACAGGTTACGGAAACACCCTATATTTT. Translation gives CASSSMTGYGNTLYF.